This T cell receptor beta chain comes out of a study of T cell responses to AZD1222 COVID-19 vaccine. Only in-frame clones appear in the TCRdb table, and some are missing; sequencing was by immunoSEQ multiplex PCR. Of just over 30,000 clones detected, around 89% appear once; the ten largest clones hold 14%. Points on this clone: Its antigen is undetermined.

J was trimmed by 5 bases and V by 3 bases; bases with no gene match: 7. Germline V gene data show CDR1 as SGDLS and CDR2 as YYNGEE. This CDR3 spans 14 amino acids. Notes on the study in general: Baseline antibody screening turned up just five to seven seropositive AZD1222 recipients. White British donors predominated, females outnumbered males, and clonal diversity was possibly underestimated. Spike was spanned by vaccine-associated CD4 TCRs, which were dominant at 160-218 and 743-854.

The sequences come from peripheral blood, collected 28 days after the second AZD1222 dose. This sequence was found in an adult who received the AZD1222 COVID-19 vaccine. The rearrangement links TRBV9 to TRBJ1-1; TRBD1 aligns across 7 bases. The CDR3: CASSDTGVGTEAFF. The CDR3 bases are TGTGCCAGCAGCGACACAGGGGTAGGGACTGAAGCTTTCTTT.